The 7 T cell receptor beta chains below were found in one sample sequenced in a study of blood T cell repertoires in COVID-19. TCRdb's table, derived via immunoSEQ multiplex PCR, lists solely in-frame clones and lacks some. This sample has about 400,000 clones, with 85% to 90% found just once. Sequencing was carried out using peripheral blood. The receptor set was obtained from a human donor in a cohort sampled during active COVID-19.

The V gene is TRBV19, the J gene TRBJ1-2, with D hard to call. The V gene's germline CDR1 is LNHDA and CDR2 SQIVND (reference sequence). Trimming removed 2 bases from V and 7 bases from J, with 17 bases in between. The CDR3 contains 15 residues. Written as DNA, the CDR3 is TGTGCCAGTAGTATAAATCTTGAAAGTCGAGGTGGCTACACCTTC. It encodes CASSINLESRGGYTF.

The chain combines TRBV4-1 with TRBJ2-1, with TRBD2 identical over 12 bases. Germline V lookup: CDR1 MGHRA, CDR2 YSYEKL. With V trimmed by 4 bases and J by 5 bases, 6 bases remained unmatched. This CDR3 is built from 16 residues. Here the CDR3 DNA reads TGCGCCAGCAGCCTCGGCACTAGCGGGGGGAACAATGAGCAGTTCTTC. Translation: CASSLGTSGGNNEQFF.

This chain links TRBV5-6 with TRBJ1-2; 10 nucleotides match TRBD1. V lost 3 bases, J lost 4 bases, and 6 bases stayed unmatched. This CDR3 contains 15 residues. CDR1 is SGHDT, CDR2 YYEEEE, per germline. CDR3 region: CASSYRDRGVYGYTF. The CDR3 bases are TGTGCCAGCAGCTACCGGGACAGGGGAGTCTATGGCTACACCTTC.

This chain connects TRBV28 to TRBJ2-3; TRBD2 aligns across 12 bases. The V gene end was trimmed by 8 bases and the J gene end by 0 bases; junction bases not matched to a gene: 9. This CDR3 is built from 17 residues. The germline V gene has CDR1 MDHEN and CDR2 SYDVKM. CDR3 sequence reads: CASVSTGTSGSTDTQYF. The DNA for the CDR3 is TGTGCCAGCGTCTCTACCGGGACTAGCGGGAGCACAGATACGCAGTATTTT.

The V gene is TRBV5-4, the J gene TRBJ2-7, with D maybe TRBD2 (6 bases). CDR1 SGHNT and CDR2 YYREEE come from the germline V gene (reference sequence). This CDR3 has 14 residues. V lost 0 bases and J 7 bases, leaving 14 bases between the germline ends. The CDR3, as DNA: TGTGCCAGCAGCTTGGACTCCCGGGGGTCTGAGCAGTACTTC. Its translation: CASSLDSRGSEQYF.

The V gene is TRBV7-2, the J gene TRBJ1-4; TRBD1 agrees at 8 bases. The trim removed 4 bases at V and 7 bases at J, leaving 11 bases unmatched. The CDR3 loop spans 16 amino acids. CDR1 and CDR2 from the germline V gene are SGHTA and FQGNSA. CDR3 loop: CASSSQPGQGGEKLFF. The DNA for the CDR3 is TGTGCCAGCAGCTCCCAACCCGGACAGGGCGGTGAAAAACTGTTTTTT. The variable domain in full, completed from reference TRBV7-2 and TRBJ1-4, reads GAGVSQSPSNKVTEKGKDVELRCDPISGHTALYWYRQSLGQGLEFLIYFQGNSAPDKSGLPSDRFSAERTGGSVSTLTIQRTQQEDSAVYLCASSSQPGQGGEKLFFGSGTQLSVL.

This clone has only one observation. CDR3 loop: CASSELAGGFYEQYF. In DNA, the CDR3 is TGTGCCAGCAGTGAACTTGCGGGAGGGTTCTACGAGCAGTACTTC. The chain employs TRBV2 and TRBJ2-7, with TRBD2 matching over 9 bases. With V trimmed by 2 bases and J by 3 bases, 5 bases remained unmatched. Germline loops: CDR1 SNHLY, CDR2 FYNNEI. CDR3 length: 15 residues. Combining the CDR3 with reference TRBV2 and TRBJ2-7 gives the whole variable domain EPEVTQTPSHQVTQMGQEVILRCVPISNHLYFYWYRQILGQKVEFLVSFYNNEISEKSEIFDDQFSVERPDGSNFTLKIRSTKLEDSAMYFCASSELAGGFYEQYFGPGTRLTVT.